This entry lists 3 T cell receptor beta chains sequenced from one sample in a study of T-cell memory formation after mild COVID-19. TCRdb independently ran MiXCR on the 5' RACE reads; one entry per CDR3 protein. This table has more than 350,000 distinct CDR3 sequences, more than 15% appearing once. Sequencing used PBMCs or a T cell subset sorted from them (not recorded which). These receptors all come from a man between 18 and 35 years old who had mild COVID-19 (a few samples of this study predate the infection). Cell type and time point are not known.

The chain joins TRBV6-5 to TRBJ2-3; 9 nucleotides match TRBD1. The V segment lost 3 bases and the J segment 6 bases; nucleotides outside the gene matches: 10. Germline lookup yields CDR1 MNHEY and CDR2 SVGAGI. The CDR3 sequence is 16 residues long. The CDR3 nucleotides read TGTGCCAGCAGTTATTCCGGACAGGGGATCGCGGATACGCAGTATTTT. Its translation: CASSYSGQGIADTQYF.

The J gene is TRBJ2-4, the V gene TRBV2; 8 bases match TRBD2. The CDR3 length is 14 residues. The V segment lost 7 bases and the J segment 0 bases; nucleotides outside the gene matches: 2. Germline V lookup: CDR1 SNHLY, CDR2 FYNNEI. Here the CDR3 reads CASTGGEAKNIQYF. CDR3 bases: TGTGCCAGCACGGGGGGGGAAGCCAAAAACATTCAGTACTTC.

This clonotype was recorded a few times. The V call is TRBV7-9, the J call TRBJ2-3; 10 positions agree with TRBD2. The germline V gene has CDR1 SEHNR and CDR2 FQNEAQ (reference sequence). CDR3 length: 14 residues. With 5 bases clipped from V and 6 bases from J, the junction kept 5 bases outside the gene matches. CDR3 region: CASSHQREGDTQYF. The CDR3 nucleotides are TGTGCCAGCAGCCACCAGCGGGAGGGGGATACGCAGTATTTT. The full variable domain, completed using reference TRBV7-9 and TRBJ2-3, is DTGVSQNPRHKITKRGQNVTFRCDPISEHNRLYWYRQTLGQGPEFLTYFQNEAQLEKSRLLSDRFSAERPKGSFSTLEIQRTEQGDSAMYLCASSHQREGDTQYFGPGTRLTVL.